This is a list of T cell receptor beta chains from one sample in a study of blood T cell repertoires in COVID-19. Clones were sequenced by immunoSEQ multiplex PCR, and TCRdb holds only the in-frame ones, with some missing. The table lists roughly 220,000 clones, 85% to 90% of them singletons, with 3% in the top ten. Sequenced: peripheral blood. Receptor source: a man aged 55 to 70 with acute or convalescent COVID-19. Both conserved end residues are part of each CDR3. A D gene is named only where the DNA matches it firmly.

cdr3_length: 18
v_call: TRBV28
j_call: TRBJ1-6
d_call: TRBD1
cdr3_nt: TGTGCCAGCACCAATTCCGGGACAGGGGGCGTTTCGAGATCACCCCTCCACTTT
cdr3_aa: CASTNSGTGGVSRSPLHF

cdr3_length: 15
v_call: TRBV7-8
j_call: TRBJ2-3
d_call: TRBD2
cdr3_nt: TGTGCCAGCAGCTTAATACTAGCGTCTACAGATACGCAGTATTTT
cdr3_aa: CASSLILASTDTQYF

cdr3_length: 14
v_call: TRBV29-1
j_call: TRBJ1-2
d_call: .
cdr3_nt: TGCAGCGTTTCAGGTGACATTACTAACTATGGCTACACCTTC
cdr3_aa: CSVSGDITNYGYTF

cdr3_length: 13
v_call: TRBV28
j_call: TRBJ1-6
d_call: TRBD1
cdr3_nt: TGTGCCAGCAGTTTCAGGGGGAGGTCACCCCTCCACTTT
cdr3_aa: CASSFRGRSPLHF

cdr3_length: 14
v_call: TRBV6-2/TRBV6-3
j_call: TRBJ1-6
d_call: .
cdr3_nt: TGTGCCAGCAGTATGGTTTCGTCGGGTTCACCCCTCCACTTT
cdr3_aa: CASSMVSSGSPLHF

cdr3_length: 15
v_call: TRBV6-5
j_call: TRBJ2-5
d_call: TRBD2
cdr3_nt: TGTGCCAGCAGTTACTGGGGGACTAGCGGGGAGACCCAGTACTTC
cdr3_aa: CASSYWGTSGETQYF

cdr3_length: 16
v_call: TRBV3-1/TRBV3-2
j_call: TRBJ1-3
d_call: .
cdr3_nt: TGTGCCAGCAGCCAAGATGGAGGGTCGTCTGGAAACACCATATATTTT
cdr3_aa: CASSQDGGSSGNTIYF

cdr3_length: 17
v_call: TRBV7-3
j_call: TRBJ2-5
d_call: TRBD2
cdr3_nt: TGTGCCAGCAGCTTAAATGGGCCTAGCGGGGGGTTGTCGGCCCAGTACTTC
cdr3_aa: CASSLNGPSGGLSAQYF

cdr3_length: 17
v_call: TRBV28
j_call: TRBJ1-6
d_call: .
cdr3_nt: TGTGCCAGCAGTTTGGGCCCCGGGCAGGGGTATAATTCACCCCTCCACTTT
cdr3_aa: CASSLGPGQGYNSPLHF

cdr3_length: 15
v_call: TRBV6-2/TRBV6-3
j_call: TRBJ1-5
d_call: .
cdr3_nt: TGTGCCAGCAGTTACGCCGGGTCTGCCAATCAGCCCCAGCATTTT
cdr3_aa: CASSYAGSANQPQHF

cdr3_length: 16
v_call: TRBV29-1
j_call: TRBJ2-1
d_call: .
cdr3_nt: TGCAGCGTTAGGACTTTTCTCGGGGGGCCCGACAATGAGCAGTTCTTC
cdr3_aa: CSVRTFLGGPDNEQFF